The subject of this entry is one TCR beta chain. No antigen is known for it. Germline V gene lookup returns CDR1 MNHNS and CDR2 SASEGT. There are 13 residues in the CDR3. V was cut by 11 bases and J by 4 bases, with 17 bases left in between. The source of the sample is a study of cytomegalovirus exposure and HLA in healthy donors. It was with 60 Vbeta and 13 Jbeta primers that the PCR ran. In the original processing: Among the unique TCR beta chains that a later analysis counted, about 79 million in all, about 11 million were shared. Sequencing was performed with immunoSEQ multiplex PCR; in TCRdb, only in-frame clones are kept and a portion is missing. V and J calls and clone size are given by that table; D and trimming were obtained from the DNA. Here the sample spans about 140,000 clones, around three quarters being singletons. Findings and caveats of the study: The authors assumed roughly uniform sequencing depth across donors for presence/absence analyses. Some TCR beta chains (roughly 150 of them) were listed as cytomegalovirus-associated.

Donors were nominally healthy when sampled, though unrecorded immune exposures were likely. The sequencing input was PBMCs. The TCR comes from a middle-aged man in good health and CMV-seropositive. The gene calls are TRBV6-1 and TRBJ1-1, with D possibly TRBD1 on 6 matching bases. CDR3 protein: CAGDVKGGTEAFF. The DNA of the CDR3 is TGTGCCGGGGACGTTAAAGGGGGCACTGAAGCTTTCTTT.